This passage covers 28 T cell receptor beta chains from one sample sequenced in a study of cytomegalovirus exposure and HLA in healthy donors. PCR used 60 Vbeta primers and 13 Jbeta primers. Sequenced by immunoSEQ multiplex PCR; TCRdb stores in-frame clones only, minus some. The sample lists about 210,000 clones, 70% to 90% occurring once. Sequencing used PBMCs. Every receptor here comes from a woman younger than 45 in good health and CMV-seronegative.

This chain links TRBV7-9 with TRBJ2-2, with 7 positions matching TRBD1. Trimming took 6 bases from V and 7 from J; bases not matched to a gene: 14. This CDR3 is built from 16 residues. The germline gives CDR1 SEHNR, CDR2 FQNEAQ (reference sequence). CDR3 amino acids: CASRQTGTVWGGELFF. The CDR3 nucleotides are TGTGCCAGCAGACAGACCGGGACAGTGTGGGGCGGGGAGCTGTTTTTT.

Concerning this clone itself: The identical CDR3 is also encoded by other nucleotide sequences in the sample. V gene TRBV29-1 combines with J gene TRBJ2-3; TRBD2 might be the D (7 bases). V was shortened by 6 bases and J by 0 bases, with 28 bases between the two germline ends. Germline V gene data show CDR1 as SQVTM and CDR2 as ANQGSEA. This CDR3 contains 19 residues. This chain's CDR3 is CSVRGAGGTISPSTDTQYF. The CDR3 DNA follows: TGCAGCGTGAGGGGGGCCGGAGGGACTATTAGCCCCAGCACAGATACGCAGTATTTT.

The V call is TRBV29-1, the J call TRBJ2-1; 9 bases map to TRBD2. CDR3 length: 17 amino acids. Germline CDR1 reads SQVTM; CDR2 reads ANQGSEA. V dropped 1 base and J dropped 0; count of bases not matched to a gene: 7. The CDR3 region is CSVEGLAARSSYNEQFF. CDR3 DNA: TGCAGCGTTGAAGGACTAGCGGCCAGGAGCTCCTACAATGAGCAGTTCTTC.

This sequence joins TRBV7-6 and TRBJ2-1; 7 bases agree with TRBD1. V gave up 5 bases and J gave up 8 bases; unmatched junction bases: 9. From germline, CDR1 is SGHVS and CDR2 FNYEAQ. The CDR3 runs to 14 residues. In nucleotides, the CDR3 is TGTGCCAGCAGCCGGTTGCAGGGGGACGATGAGCAGTTCTTC. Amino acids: CASSRLQGDDEQFF.

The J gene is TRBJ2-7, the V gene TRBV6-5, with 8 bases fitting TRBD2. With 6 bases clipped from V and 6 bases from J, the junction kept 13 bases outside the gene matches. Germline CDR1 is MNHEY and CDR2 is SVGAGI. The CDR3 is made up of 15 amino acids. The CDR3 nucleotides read TGTGCCAGCAGAAGGGTTAAGCGGGAGCTGTCCGAGCAGTACTTC. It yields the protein CASRRVKRELSEQYF.

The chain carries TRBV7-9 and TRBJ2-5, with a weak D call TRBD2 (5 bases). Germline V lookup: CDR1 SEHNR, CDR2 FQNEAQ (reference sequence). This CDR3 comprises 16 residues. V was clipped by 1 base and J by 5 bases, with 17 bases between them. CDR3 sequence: CASSLGAGSGIETQYF. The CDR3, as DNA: TGTGCCAGCAGCTTAGGTGCGGGCAGTGGTATTGAGACCCAGTACTTC. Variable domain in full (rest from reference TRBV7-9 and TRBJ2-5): DTGVSQNPRHKITKRGQNVTFRCDPISEHNRLYWYRQTLGQGPEFLTYFQNEAQLEKSRLLSDRFSAERPKGSFSTLEIQRTEQGDSAMYLCASSLGAGSGIETQYFGPGTRLLVL.

CDR3 bases: TGCGCCAGCAGACCCGCGGGGTCCTCCTCTGGGGCCAACGTCCTGACTTTC. Translated, it gives CASRPAGSSSGANVLTF. J is TRBJ2-6 and V is TRBV5-1, with D perhaps matching TRBD2 (6 bases). The CDR3 sequence is 17 residues long. The V end lost 5 bases, the J end lost 0 bases, and 15 bases lay between the germline ends. Germline CDR1 is SGHRS and CDR2 is YFSETQ.

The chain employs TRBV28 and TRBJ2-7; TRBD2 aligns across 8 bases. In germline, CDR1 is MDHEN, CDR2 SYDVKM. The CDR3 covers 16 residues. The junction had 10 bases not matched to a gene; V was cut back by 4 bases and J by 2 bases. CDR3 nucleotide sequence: TGTGCCAGCAGTTCAGCAAGTAGCGGGGTTACCTACGAGCAGTACTTC. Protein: CASSSASSGVTYEQYF. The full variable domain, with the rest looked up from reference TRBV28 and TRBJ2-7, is DVKVTQSSRYLVKRTGEKVFLECVQDMDHENMFWYRQDPGLGLRLIYFSYDVKMKEKGDIPEGYSVSREKKERFSLILESASTNQTSMYLCASSSASSGVTYEQYFGPGTRLTVT.

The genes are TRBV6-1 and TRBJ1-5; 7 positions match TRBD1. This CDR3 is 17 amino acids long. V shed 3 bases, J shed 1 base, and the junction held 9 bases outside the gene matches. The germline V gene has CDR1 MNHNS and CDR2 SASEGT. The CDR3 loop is CASSEPGRGPSNQPQHF. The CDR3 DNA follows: TGTGCCAGCAGTGAGCCGGGTAGGGGGCCAAGCAATCAGCCCCAGCATTTT.

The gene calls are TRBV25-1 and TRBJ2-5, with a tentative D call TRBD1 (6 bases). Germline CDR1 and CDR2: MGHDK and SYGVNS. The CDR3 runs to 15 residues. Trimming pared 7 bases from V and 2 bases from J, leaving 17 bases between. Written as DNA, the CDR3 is TGTGCCAGCAACCCGGGACATAACATTCAAGAGACCCAGTACTTC. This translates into CASNPGHNIQETQYF.

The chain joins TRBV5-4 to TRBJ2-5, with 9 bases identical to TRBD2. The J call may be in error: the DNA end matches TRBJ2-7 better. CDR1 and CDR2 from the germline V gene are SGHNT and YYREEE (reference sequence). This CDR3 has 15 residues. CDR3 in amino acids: CASSLARAGGYEQYF. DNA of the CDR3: TGTGCCAGCAGCTTGGCCAGAGCGGGAGGCTACGAGCAGTACTTC.

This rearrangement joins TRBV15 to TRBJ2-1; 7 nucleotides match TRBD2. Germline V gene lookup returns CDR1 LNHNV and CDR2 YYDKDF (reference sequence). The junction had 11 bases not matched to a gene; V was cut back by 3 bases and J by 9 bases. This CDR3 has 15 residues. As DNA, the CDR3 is TGTGCCACCAGCAGGCGGGACTACCGGTACGGTGAGCAGTTCTTC. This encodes CATSRRDYRYGEQFF.

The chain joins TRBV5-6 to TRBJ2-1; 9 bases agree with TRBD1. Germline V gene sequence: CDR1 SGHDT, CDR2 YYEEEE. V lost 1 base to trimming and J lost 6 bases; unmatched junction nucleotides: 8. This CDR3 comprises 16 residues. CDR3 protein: CASSLIGQGMGNEQFF. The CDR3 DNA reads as TGTGCCAGCAGCTTGATAGGACAGGGGATGGGCAATGAGCAGTTCTTC.

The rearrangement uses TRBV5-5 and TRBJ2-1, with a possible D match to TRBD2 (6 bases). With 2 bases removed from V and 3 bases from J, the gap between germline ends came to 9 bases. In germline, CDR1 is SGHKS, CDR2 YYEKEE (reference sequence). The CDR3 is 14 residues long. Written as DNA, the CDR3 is TGTGCCAGCAGCTTCGGGGGAGGCTACAATGAGCAGTTCTTC. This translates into CASSFGGGYNEQFF.

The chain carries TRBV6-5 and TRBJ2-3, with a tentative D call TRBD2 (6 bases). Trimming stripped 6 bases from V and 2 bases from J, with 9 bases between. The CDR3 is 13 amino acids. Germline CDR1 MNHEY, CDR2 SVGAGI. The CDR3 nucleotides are TGTGCCAGCAGACGGGGACTCACAGATACGCAGTATTTT. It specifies CASRRGLTDTQYF.

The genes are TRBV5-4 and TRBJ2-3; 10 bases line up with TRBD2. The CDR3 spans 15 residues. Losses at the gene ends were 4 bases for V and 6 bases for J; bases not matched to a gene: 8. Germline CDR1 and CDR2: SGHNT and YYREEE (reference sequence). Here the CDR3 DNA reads TGTGCCAGCAGCGGAACTAGCGGGGTCGGTGATACGCAGTATTTT. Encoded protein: CASSGTSGVGDTQYF.

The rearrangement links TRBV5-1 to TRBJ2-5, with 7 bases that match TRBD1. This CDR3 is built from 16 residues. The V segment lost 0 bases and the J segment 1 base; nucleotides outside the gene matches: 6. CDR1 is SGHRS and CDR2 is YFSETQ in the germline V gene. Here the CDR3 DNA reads TGCGCCAGCAGCTTGGCCACCCGGGACAGCCAAGAGACCCAGTACTTC. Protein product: CASSLATRDSQETQYF.

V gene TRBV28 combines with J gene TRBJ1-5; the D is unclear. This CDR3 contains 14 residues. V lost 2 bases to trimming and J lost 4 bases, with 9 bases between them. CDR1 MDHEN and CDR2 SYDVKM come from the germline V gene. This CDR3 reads CASSLLEDNQPQHF. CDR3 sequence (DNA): TGTGCCAGCAGTTTACTGGAGGATAATCAGCCCCAGCATTTT.

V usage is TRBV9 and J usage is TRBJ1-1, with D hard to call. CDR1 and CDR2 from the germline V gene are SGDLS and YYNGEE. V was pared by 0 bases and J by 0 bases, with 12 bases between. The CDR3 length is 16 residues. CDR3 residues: CASSVAGSPLNTEAFF. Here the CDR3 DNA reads TGTGCCAGCAGCGTAGCCGGTAGTCCGTTGAACACTGAAGCTTTCTTT.

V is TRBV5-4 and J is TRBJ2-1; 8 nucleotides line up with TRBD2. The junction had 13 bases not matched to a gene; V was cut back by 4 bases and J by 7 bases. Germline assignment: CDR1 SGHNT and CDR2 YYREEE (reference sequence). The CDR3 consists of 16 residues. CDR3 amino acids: CASSPPGGGGWNEQFF. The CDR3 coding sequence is TGTGCCAGCAGCCCGCCGGGGGGCGGGGGGTGGAATGAGCAGTTCTTC.

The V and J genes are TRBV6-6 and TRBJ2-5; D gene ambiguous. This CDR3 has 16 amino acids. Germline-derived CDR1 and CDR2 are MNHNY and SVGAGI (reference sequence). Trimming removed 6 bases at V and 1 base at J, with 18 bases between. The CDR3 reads CASSLSGNIGQETQYF. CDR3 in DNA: TGTGCCAGCAGCCTCTCGGGTAATATCGGCCAAGAGACCCAGTACTTC.

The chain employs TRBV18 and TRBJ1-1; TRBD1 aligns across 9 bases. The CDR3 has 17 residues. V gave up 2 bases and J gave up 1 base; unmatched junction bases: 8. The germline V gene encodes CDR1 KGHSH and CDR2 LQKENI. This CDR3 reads CASSPILPGQGNTEAFF. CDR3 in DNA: TGTGCCAGCTCACCAATATTGCCGGGACAGGGGAACACTGAAGCTTTCTTT. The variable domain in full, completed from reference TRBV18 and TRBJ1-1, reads NAGVMQNPRHLVRRRGQEARLRCSPMKGHSHVYWYRQLPEEGLKFMVYLQKENIIDESGMPKERFSAEFPKEGPSILRIQQVVRGDSAAYFCASSPILPGQGNTEAFFGQGTRLTVV.

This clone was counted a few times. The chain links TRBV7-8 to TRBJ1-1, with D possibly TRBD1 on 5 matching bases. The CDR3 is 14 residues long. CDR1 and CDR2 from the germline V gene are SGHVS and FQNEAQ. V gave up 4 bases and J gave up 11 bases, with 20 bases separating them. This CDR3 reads CASSSIRGTTGAFF. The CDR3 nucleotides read TGTGCCAGCAGCTCAATTCGCGGGACCACCGGGGCTTTCTTT.

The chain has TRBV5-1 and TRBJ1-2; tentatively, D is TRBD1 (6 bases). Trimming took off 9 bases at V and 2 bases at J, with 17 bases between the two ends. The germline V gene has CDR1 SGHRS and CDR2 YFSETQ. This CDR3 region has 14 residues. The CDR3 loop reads CATRKGEGNYGYTF. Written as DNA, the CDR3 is TGCGCCACCAGGAAGGGGGAGGGCAACTATGGCTACACCTTC. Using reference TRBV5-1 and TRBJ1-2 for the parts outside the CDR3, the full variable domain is KAGVTQTPRYLIKTRGQQVTLSCSPISGHRSVSWYQQTPGQGLQFLFEYFSETQRNKGNFPGRFSGRQFSNSRSEMNVSTLELGDSALYLCATRKGEGNYGYTFGSGTRLTVV.

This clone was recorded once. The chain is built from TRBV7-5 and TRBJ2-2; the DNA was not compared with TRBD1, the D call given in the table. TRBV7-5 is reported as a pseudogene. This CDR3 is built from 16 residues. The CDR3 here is CARSRGQGTNTGELFF. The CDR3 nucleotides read TGTGCCAGAAGCCGAGGACAGGGGACGAACACCGGGGAGCTGTTTTTT.

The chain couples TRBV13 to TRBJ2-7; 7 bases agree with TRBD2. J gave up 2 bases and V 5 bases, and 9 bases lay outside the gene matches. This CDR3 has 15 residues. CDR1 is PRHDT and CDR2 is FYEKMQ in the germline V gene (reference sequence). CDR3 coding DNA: TGTGCCAGCAGCAACGTCCCAGCGGGACCCTACGAGCAGTACTTC. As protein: CASSNVPAGPYEQYF.

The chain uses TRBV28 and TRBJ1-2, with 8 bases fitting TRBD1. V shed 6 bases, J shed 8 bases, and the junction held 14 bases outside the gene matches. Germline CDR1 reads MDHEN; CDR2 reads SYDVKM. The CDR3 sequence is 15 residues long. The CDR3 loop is CASRFQGAFHRGYTF. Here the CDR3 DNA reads TGTGCCAGCAGATTCCAGGGGGCCTTTCACCGGGGCTACACCTTC.

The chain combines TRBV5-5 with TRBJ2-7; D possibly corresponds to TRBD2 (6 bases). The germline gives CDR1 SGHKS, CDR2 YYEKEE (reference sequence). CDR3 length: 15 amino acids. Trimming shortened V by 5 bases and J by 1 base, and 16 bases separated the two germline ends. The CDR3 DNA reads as TGTGCCAGCAGTTCGACCGTTGGGACTTCCTACGAGCAGTACTTC. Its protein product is CASSSTVGTSYEQYF. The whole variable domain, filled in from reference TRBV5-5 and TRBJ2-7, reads DAGVTQSPTHLIKTRGQQVTLRCSPISGHKSVSWYQQVLGQGPQFIFQYYEKEERGRGNFPDRFSARQFPNYSSELNVNALLLGDSALYLCASSSTVGTSYEQYFGPGTRLTVT.